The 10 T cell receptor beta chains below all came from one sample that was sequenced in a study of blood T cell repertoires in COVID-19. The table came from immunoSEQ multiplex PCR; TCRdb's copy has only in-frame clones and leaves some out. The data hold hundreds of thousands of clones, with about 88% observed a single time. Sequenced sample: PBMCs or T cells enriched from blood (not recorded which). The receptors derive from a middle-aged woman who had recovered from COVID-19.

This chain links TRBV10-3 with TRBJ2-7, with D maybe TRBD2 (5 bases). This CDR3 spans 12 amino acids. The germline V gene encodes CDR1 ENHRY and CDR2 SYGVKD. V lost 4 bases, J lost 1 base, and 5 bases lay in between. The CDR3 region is CAISGGSYEQYF. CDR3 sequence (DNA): TGTGCCATCAGTGGAGGGTCCTACGAGCAGTACTTC.

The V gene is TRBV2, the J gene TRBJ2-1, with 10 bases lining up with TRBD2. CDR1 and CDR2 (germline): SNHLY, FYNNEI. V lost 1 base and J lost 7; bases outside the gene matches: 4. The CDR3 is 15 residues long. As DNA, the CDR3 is TGTGCCAGCAGTGAAGGCCCTAGCGGGAGTAATGAGCAGTTCTTC. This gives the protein CASSEGPSGSNEQFF.

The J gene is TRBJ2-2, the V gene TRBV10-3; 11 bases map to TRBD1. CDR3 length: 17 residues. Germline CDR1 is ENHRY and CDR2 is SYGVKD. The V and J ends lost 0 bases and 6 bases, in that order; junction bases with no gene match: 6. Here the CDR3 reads CAISESTGTGGSGELFF. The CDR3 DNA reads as TGTGCCATCAGTGAGTCAACCGGGACAGGGGGGTCCGGGGAGCTGTTTTTT.

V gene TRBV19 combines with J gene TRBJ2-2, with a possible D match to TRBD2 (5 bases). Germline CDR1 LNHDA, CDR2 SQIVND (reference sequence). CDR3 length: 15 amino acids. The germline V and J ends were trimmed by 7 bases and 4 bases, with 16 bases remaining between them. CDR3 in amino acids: CASNRVLEGTGELFF. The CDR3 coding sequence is TGTGCCAGTAATCGTGTACTAGAGGGCACCGGGGAGCTGTTTTTT.

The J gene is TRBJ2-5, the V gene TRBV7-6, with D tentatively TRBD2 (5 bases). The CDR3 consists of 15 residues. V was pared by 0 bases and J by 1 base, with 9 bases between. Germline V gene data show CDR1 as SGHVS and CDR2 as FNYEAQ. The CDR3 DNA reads TGTGCCAGCAGCTTAGCGGGAGACCTCCAAGAGACCCAGTACTTC. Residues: CASSLAGDLQETQYF.

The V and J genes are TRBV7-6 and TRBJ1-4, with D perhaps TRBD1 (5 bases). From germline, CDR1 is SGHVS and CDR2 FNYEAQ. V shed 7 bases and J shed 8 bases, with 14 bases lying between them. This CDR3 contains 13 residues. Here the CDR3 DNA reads TGTGCCAGCACCCCCTGGGGGAGGGAAAAACTGTTTTTT. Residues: CASTPWGREKLFF.

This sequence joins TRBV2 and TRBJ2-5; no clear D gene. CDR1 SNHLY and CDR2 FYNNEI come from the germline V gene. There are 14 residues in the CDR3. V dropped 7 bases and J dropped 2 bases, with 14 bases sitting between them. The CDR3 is CASNPGGGQETQYF. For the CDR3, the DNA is TGTGCCAGCAACCCGGGTGGTGGACAAGAGACCCAGTACTTC.

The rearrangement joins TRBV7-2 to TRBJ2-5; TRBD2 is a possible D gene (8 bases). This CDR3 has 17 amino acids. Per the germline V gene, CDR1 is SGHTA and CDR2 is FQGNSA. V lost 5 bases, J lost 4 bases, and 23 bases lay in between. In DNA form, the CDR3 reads TGTGCCAGCAGCCCACGAGCAGGGGGACTAGTTCGAGAGACCCAGTACTTC. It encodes CASSPRAGGLVRETQYF.

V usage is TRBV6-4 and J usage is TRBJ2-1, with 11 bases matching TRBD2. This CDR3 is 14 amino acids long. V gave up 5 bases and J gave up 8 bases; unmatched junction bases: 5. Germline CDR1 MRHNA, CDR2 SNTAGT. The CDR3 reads CASSITSGGYEQFF. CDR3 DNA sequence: TGTGCCAGCAGTATCACTAGCGGGGGATATGAGCAGTTCTTC.

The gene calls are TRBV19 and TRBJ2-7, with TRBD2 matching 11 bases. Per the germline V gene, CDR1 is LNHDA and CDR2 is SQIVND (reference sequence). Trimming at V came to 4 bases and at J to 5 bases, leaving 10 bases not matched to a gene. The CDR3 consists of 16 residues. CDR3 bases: TGTGCCAGTAGTACAAACGTAGCGGGGGGGCCAAACGAGCAGTACTTC. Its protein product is CASSTNVAGGPNEQYF. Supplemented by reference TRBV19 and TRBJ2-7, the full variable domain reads DGGITQSPKYLFRKEGQNVTLSCEQNLNHDAMYWYRQDPGQGLRLIYYSQIVNDFQKGDIAEGYSVSREKKESFPLTVTSAQKNPTAFYLCASSTNVAGGPNEQYFGPGTRLTVT.